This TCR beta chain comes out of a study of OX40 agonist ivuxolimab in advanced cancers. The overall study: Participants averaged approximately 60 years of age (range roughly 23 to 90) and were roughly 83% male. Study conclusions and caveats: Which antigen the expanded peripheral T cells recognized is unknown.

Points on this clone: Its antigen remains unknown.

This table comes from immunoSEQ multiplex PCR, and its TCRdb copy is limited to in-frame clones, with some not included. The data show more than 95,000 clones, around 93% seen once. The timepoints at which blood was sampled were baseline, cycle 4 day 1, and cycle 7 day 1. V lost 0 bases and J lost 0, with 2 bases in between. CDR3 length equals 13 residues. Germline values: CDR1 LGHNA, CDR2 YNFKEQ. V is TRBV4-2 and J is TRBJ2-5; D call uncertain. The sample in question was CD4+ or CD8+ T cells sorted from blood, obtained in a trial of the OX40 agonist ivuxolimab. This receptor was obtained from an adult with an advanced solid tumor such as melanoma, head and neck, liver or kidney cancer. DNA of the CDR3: TGTGCCAGCAGCCAAGATGACCAAGAGACCCAGTACTTC. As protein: CASSQDDQETQYF.